Shown below are 2 T cell receptor beta chains from a single sample sequenced in a study of blood T cell repertoires in COVID-19. Profiled with immunoSEQ multiplex PCR; TCRdb holds only in-frame clones, not every one. The data hold approximately 400,000 clones, with more than 65% observed a single time. What was sequenced was peripheral blood. These receptors were taken from a human donor with acute or convalescent COVID-19. The donor label of this sample is uncertain.

The chain uses TRBV2 and TRBJ2-5; TRBD1 matches 8 bases. Germline lookup yields CDR1 SNHLY and CDR2 FYNNEI. The CDR3 has 14 amino acids. J gave up 5 bases and V 7 bases, and 9 bases lay outside the gene matches. CDR3: CASTDREVGETQYF. CDR3 coding DNA: TGTGCCAGCACGGACAGGGAGGTTGGGGAGACCCAGTACTTC.

The chain combines TRBV7-9 with TRBJ2-2, with 10 nucleotides matching TRBD1. Per the germline V gene, CDR1 is SEHNR and CDR2 is FQNEAQ (reference sequence). The trim removed 6 bases at V and 7 bases at J, leaving 8 bases unmatched. The CDR3 is 15 residues long. CDR3 region: CASRRQGALGGELFF. CDR3 bases: TGTGCCAGCAGGCGACAGGGGGCTCTAGGCGGGGAGCTGTTTTTT.